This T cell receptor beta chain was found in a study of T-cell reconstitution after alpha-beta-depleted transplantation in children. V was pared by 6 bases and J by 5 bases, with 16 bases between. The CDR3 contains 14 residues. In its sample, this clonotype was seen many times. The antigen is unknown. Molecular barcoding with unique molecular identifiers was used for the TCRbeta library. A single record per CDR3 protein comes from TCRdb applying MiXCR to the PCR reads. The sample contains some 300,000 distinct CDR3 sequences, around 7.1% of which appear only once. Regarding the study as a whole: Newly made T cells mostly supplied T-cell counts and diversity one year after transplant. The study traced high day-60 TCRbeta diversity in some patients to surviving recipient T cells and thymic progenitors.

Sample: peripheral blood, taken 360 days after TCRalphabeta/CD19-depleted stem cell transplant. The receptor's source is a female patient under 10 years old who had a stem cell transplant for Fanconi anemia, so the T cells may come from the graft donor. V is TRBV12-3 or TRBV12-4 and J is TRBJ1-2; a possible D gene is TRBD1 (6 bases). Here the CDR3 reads CASSVQGKGYGYTF. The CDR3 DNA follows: TGTGCCAGCAGCGTACAGGGAAAGGGGTATGGCTACACCTTC.